Here is one T cell receptor beta chain with its context. Its antigen is unknown. Measured with immunoSEQ multiplex PCR; TCRdb has only the in-frame clones, and not every one. The table includes 110,000 to 150,000 clones, 83% detected once. This entry is derived from a study of radiation and T cells in renal cell carcinoma. Notes on the study in general: Top tumor clonotypes rose in blood 2 weeks post-radiation, then contracted.

Time point indicated: baseline pretreatment blood. As to treatment: 15 Gy SBRT to primary tumor, nephrectomy 4 weeks later. Radiation-treated patients gave blood at baseline, week 2 and week 4. This renal cell carcinoma was of the clear cell type. The TCR sequence derives from a woman between 45 and 65 years old with renal cell carcinoma. This specimen consisted of blood, obtained from a patient whose treatment included radiotherapy and nephrectomy.

As DNA, the CDR3 is TGCGCCAGCAGTCAACAGACAGGGGGGTACGAGCAGTACTTC. Translated, it gives CASSQQTGGYEQYF. The chain carries TRBV23-1 and TRBJ2-7, with TRBD1 matching over 9 bases. TRBV23-1 is labeled an ORF, and its function is uncertain. The CDR3 extends over 14 amino acids. Trimming at V came to 2 bases and at J to 4 bases, leaving 3 bases not matched to a gene.